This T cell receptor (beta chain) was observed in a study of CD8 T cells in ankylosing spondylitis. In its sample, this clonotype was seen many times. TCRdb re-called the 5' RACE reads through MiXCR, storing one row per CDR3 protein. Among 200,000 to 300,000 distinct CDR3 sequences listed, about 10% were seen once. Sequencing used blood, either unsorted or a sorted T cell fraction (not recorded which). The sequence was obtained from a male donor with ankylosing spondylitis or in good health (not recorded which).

The CDR3 DNA follows: TGTGCCAGCAGTTTAGGGGCAGGCACCGGGGAGCTGTTTTTT. Translated, it gives CASSLGAGTGELFF. The V call is TRBV12-3 or TRBV12-4, the J call TRBJ2-2; no clear D gene. The CDR3 contains 14 residues. Trimming took 1 base from V and 4 from J, leaving 7 bases between them.